This T cell receptor beta chain was observed in a study of T cells in Graves' hyperthyroidism and ophthalmopathy. RNA transcripts yielded amplified TCR beta CDR3 regions. Researchers ran a first-round RT-PCR on the TCR CDR3 using the HTBI primer set. TCRdb re-called the multiplex PCR reads with MiXCR, one entry per CDR3 protein. The sample has approximately 490,000 distinct CDR3 sequences; under 25% are singletons. Used for diagnoses were clinical symptoms, serum thyroxine and TRAb, thyroid ultrasound and orbital computed tomography. Cells are PBMCs isolated from approximately 9.2 ml of fresh blood. V was cut by 3 bases and J by 3 bases, with 20 bases left in between. The CDR3 spans 17 residues. Germline V gene data show CDR1 as SGHKS and CDR2 as YYEKEE (reference sequence).

This clonotype originated in a woman aged 70-85 years with Graves' ophthalmopathy. J is TRBJ2-3 and V is TRBV5-5; a possible D gene is TRBD2 (6 bases). Sequencing was performed on blood. Here the CDR3 reads CASSSSGTPSRTDTQYF. The DNA for the CDR3 is TGTGCCAGCAGCTCGTCCGGGACTCCCTCGCGAACAGATACGCAGTATTTT.